The source of this T cell receptor (beta chain) is a study of cytomegalovirus exposure and HLA in healthy donors. The study's findings and limits: Beyond CMV serostatus, there was no information to go on about immune exposure. Segments of the TCR beta V type were, in most cases, productive about 87% or about 30% of the time in an earlier analysis. Common viral pathogens seemed to be connected with several of the most significant clusters, according to a later analysis.

Losses at the gene ends were 2 bases for V and 8 bases for J; bases not matched to a gene: 7. The germline V gene has CDR1 SGHNT and CDR2 YYREEE (reference sequence). There are 15 residues in the CDR3. This clone was found a few times. The antigen remains unidentified. PCR used 60 Vbeta primers and 13 Jbeta primers. Sequencing used immunoSEQ multiplex PCR; TCRdb keeps in-frame clones, though not all of them. The sample has under 200,000 clones, roughly 60% seen once. The V call is TRBV5-4, the J call TRBJ2-4; 10 nucleotides agree with TRBD2. The receptor comes from a man aged 40-55 years in good health and CMV-seronegative. The sample comprised PBMCs. CDR3 in DNA: TGTGCCAGCAGCTTTCCCGCTAGCGGGAGAGACATTCAGTACTTC. This sequence encodes CASSFPASGRDIQYF.